This entry describes one T cell receptor beta chain. The antigen it recognizes is unknown. No much larger clone exists at a distance of one base, and base qualities are not known. The CDR3 regions of human TCRbeta chains were subjected to immunosequencing. On the study's bioinformatics: Repertoire TCRs were matched against a reference library of SARS-CoV-2-specific TCRs generated with the MIRA antigen-specificity platform. Breadth was defined as the fraction of unique TCRs that were SARS-CoV-2-associated, and depth was defined as the fraction of total T cells that were SARS-CoV-2-associated. Using the MIRA data, every spike-specific TCR was mapped to the spike region that the TCR reacted to and assigned to either a CD4 or a CD8 class. Log10-transformed breadth and depth values were compared by one-way ANOVA with Sidak's multiple comparisons tests. TCRdb stores this immuneACCESS table with in-frame sequences only. Part of the clones is absent; in the studies checked, under half of the shortfall reflects unresolved V genes, and no reason is known for the rest. D and trimming were read from the DNA, whereas the V and J calls and clone size are those reported in that table. The sample has some 150,000 clones on record, 86% of them singletons. Together, the top ten hold around 5% of the sample.

In the paper's terms, the time point label means: about 28 days (+/-7) after the second vaccine dose. Because spike-specific TCR depth and breadth did not differ between the two schedules, AZD1222 recipients who got a second dose at roughly 4 weeks were pooled with those who got a second dose at roughly 12 weeks. The vaccinee samples were drawn from two UK trials, COV001 and COV002, one of which was a single-blind randomized controlled phase 2/3 trial testing AZD1222 (ChAdOx1 nCoV-19) in healthy adults. For TCRbeta chain sequencing, PBMC samples from trial participants were taken at day 0 and at day 28 after the second dose. V drops 5 bases and J drops 5 bases, leaving 3 bases in between. There are 11 amino acids in the CDR3, from cysteine to phenylalanine inclusive. Only the CDR3 region is kept as DNA, spanning 33 bases read in frame from base 1. This entry belongs to a study of T cell responses to AZD1222 COVID-19 vaccine (dated by TCRdb to about 2021). Broadly, across the study: A total of 233 trial participants underwent TCR sequencing, of whom some 210 received two doses of AZD1222 and around 25 received two doses of the MenACWY control vaccine. Enrollment into the trials was organized by age into subgroups of 18-55, 56-69 and 70-plus years, and those subgroups contained 148, 28 and 57 TCR-sequenced participants, respectively.

The paper as a whole reports these results and caveats: Because no day 14 peak-response samples were available, repertoires were characterized only after the peak T cell response. Reportedly, close to half of the unique spike-specific TCRs recognized epitopes lying outside the regions that are mutated in the B.1.351 and B.1.1.7 variants. CD4 TCRs associated with the vaccine covered the entire spike protein, and the dominant responses were in regions 160-218 and 743-854. After two AZD1222 doses, spike-specific TCR breadth and depth were significantly higher than at day 0 and than in MenACWY recipients. Most participants were white British and females outnumbered males, and the authors suggested that clonal diversity may have been underestimated. Only five or six AZD1222 recipients were SARS-CoV-2 seropositive at baseline, limiting conclusions about previously exposed vaccinees. In the small 56-69-year group, the increase in depth fell short of significance, most likely because of low power.

This specimen was peripheral blood, taken 28 days after the second AZD1222 dose. The origin of this receptor is an adult who received the AZD1222 COVID-19 vaccine. The sequence joins TRBV12-3 or TRBV12-4 to TRBJ2-2, with the D gene not clear enough to name. The CDR3 corresponds to CASSKTGELFF. The DNA sequence reads TGTGCCAGCAGTAAAACCGGGGAGCTGTTTTTT.